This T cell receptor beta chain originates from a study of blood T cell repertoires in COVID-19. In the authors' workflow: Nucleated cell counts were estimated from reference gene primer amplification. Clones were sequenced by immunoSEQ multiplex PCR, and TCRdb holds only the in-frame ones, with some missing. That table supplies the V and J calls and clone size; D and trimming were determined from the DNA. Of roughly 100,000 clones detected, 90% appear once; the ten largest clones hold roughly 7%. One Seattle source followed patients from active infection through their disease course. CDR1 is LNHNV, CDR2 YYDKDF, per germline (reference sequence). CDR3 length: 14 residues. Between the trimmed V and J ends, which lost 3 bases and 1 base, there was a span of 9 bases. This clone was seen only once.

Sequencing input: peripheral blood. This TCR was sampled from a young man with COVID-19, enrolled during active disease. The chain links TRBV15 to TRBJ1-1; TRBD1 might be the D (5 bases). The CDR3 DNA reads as TGTGCCACCAGCAGTAGGCAGGGGAACACTGAAGCTTTCTTT. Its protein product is CATSSRQGNTEAFF.